The TCR beta chain described here comes from a study of T cell clones after liver transplantation (dated by TCRdb to the late 2010s). With regard to the full study: The samples were obtained from ITN030ST, a randomized trial that attempted immunosuppression withdrawal within 2 years after liver transplantation. As an antigen-independent comparator for the donor-reactive sequences, third party-reactive TCRbeta sequences from pre-transplant MLRs were identified as well. Blood samples were collected pre-transplant, pre-randomization before withdrawal, and post-randomization after either full withdrawal or failed withdrawal. Subjects received no induction therapy and standard immunosuppression until randomization at 12-24 months post-transplant. Donor-reactive T cell clones were identified by TCRbeta sequencing following a pre-transplant mixed lymphocyte reaction and were subsequently tracked in post-transplant blood. The study cohort included 8 liver transplant recipients, of whom 3 were classified as tolerant and 5 as non-tolerant. Of the eight recipients, a few were HCV-positive, while the remaining recipients had been transplanted for non-autoimmune, non-viral indications. To count as tolerant, a recipient had to stay completely off immunosuppression for at least one year without liver enzymes climbing beyond twice the upper limit of normal. Results the study describes overall, beyond this receptor: Donor-reactive sequences decreased more than third party-reactive sequences, which suggests partial antigen-specific deletion that was not related to withdrawal success. Because no allograft tissue specimens were available, donor-reactive T cells may have migrated into the graft instead of being deleted. In most of the 8 subjects, circulating donor-reactive CD4 TCRbeta sequences decreased significantly after transplant, regardless of tolerance or HCV status. In two subjects, low numbers of available donor cells limited the measurable donor-reactive repertoire. When repertoire turnover was accounted for, significantly reduced detection of donor-reactive sequences was found in 7 of 8 subjects for CD4 and in 8 of 8 subjects for CD8. The conclusions were preliminary, being limited by small, heterogeneous patient numbers and by non-standardized post-transplant time points.

As to this clone: Its antigen target is currently unknown. No base qualities exist here, and no much larger clone lies one base off it.

Trimmed from V: 1 base; trimmed from J: 5 bases; junction bases lacking a gene match: 9. The germline V gene yields SQVTM for CDR1 and ANQGSEA for CDR2. The CDR3 goes from the cysteine to the phenylalanine over 16 residues. Only the CDR3 part of the read is kept: 48 bases, read in frame from the first base. Frozen genomic DNA underwent high-throughput TCRbeta CDR3 sequencing by immunoSEQ, including PCR amplification, mapping, bias correction and internal controls. In the paper's pipeline: Productive rearrangements were kept, and unique TCRbeta sequences were defined by CDR3 nucleotide sequence plus V and J gene. Donor-reactive sequences required at least 5-fold expansion in CFSE-low cells versus unstimulated pre-transplant cells and at least 0.01% frequency. Per-subject minimum frequency thresholds, based on the lowest-template unstimulated sample, ensured at least 90% detection power. Jensen-Shannon divergence between the top 1000 TCRbeta sequences post-transplant and pre-transplant was used to measure repertoire turnover. Changes in detection of donor-reactive sequences were tested with two-sided Fisher's exact tests. The source is immuneACCESS, and TCRdb retained only in-frame sequences with V and J called. Part of the clones is not carried over; for the studies checked, unresolved V genes explain less than half of this, and the remainder is unexplained. That table gives V, J and clone size, and the DNA gave D and trimming. For this sample the table gives fewer than 25,000 clones, of which 88% were detected only once. Approximately 13% of the sample lies in the top ten.

What the time point label conveys for this sample: pre-transplant. Unstimulated PBMCs, after thawing, were stained for CD3, CD4 and CD8 and then FACS-sorted into CD3+CD4+ and CD3+CD8+ populations. All 8 studied subjects were randomized to withdrawal of immunosuppression. The Qiagen DNeasy Blood and Tissue Kit was used for genomic DNA isolation. The chain is assembled from TRBV29-1 and TRBJ2-1; 9 bases in between match TRBD2. The receptor was isolated from a human donor who received a liver transplant. The specimen was CD8+ T cells from blood, collected before liver transplant. The sequenced DNA: TGCAGCGTTGAAGCCGATAGCGGGAGTCTTGACAATGAGCAGTTCTTC. Translated, it gives CSVEADSGSLDNEQFF.